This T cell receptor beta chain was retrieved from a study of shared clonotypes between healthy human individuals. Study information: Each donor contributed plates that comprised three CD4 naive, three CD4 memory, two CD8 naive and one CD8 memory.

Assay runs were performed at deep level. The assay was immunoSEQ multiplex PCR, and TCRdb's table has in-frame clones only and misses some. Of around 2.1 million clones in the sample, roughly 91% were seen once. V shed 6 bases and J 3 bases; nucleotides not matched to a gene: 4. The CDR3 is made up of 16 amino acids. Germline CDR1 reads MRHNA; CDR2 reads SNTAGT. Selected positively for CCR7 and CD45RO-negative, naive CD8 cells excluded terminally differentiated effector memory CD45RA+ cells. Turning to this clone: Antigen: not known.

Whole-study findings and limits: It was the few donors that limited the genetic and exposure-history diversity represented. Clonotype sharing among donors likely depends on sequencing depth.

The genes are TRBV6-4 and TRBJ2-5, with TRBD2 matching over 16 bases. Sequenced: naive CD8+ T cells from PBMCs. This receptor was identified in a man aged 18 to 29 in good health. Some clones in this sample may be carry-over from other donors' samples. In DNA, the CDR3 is TGTGCCAGCAGACACGGGACTAGCGGGAGGGAAGAGACCCAGTACTTC. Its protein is CASRHGTSGREETQYF.